One sample yielded the 6 T cell receptor beta chains listed below, sequenced in a study of blood T cells in healthy people across ages. Alongside a J-beta primer mix, a sample-barcoded 5' primer served in a second PCR lasting about 6 to 11 cycles. MiXCR, applied by TCRdb to the 5' RACE reads, yields one record per CDR3 protein. The sample gives around 1,800,000 distinct CDR3 sequences, 39% of which show up once; approximately 22% is in the top ten. The sequenced material came from blood. The receptor set was obtained from a human donor in good health.

This clonotype was observed a single time. Since a much larger clone is just one base distant, this may be a read error. The rearrangement joins TRBV4-2 to TRBJ2-4, with D perhaps being TRBD1 or TRBD2 (6 bases each). The end of the DNA is better explained by TRBJ2-7, so the J call may be wrong. The CDR3 length is 16 residues. The germline V gene encodes CDR1 LGHNA and CDR2 YNFKEQ. CDR3 region: CANSQAGGGHGYEQYF. In DNA form, the CDR3 reads TGTGCCAACAGCCAAGCAGGAGGGGGACACGGATACGAGCAGTACTTC.

V and J are TRBV7-2 and TRBJ2-7; D not certain. Trimming took 2 bases from V and 3 from J, leaving 11 bases between them. The germline CDR1 and CDR2 sequences are SGHTA and FQGNSA. This CDR3 has 14 residues. The CDR3 region is CASSLIGEVYEQYF. For the CDR3, the DNA is TGTGCCAGCAGCTTAATTGGAGAAGTCTACGAGCAGTACTTC.

The chain employs TRBV3-1 and TRBJ2-6; D not resolved. Deletions cut 5 bases from V and 0 bases from J, with 8 bases between. CDR3 size: 15 residues. CDR1 is LGHDT and CDR2 is YNNKEL in the germline V gene (reference sequence). CDR3 DNA sequence: TGTGCCAGCAGCAAGGATTTCTCTGGGGCCAACGTCCTGACTTTC. Its translation: CASSKDFSGANVLTF. Using reference TRBV3-1 and TRBJ2-6 for the parts outside the CDR3, the full variable domain is DTAVSQTPKYLVTQMGNDKSIKCEQNLGHDTMYWYKQDSKKFLKIMFSYNNKELIINETVPNRFSPKSPDKAHLNLHINSLELGDSAVYFCASSKDFSGANVLTFGAGSRLTVL.

V is TRBV12-3 or TRBV12-4 and J is TRBJ1-2; D possibly corresponds to TRBD1 (5 bases). V dropped 6 bases and J dropped 8 bases, with 19 bases sitting between them. The CDR3 consists of 14 residues. The CDR3 region is CASRSRLGVGGYTF. The CDR3 nucleotides read TGTGCCAGCAGGAGTCGGCTGGGGGTTGGCGGCTACACCTTC.

This chain joins TRBV5-1 and TRBJ2-5; D gene ambiguous. CDR1 and CDR2 (germline): SGHRS, YFSETQ. The CDR3 sequence is 14 residues long. With 0 bases removed from V and 2 bases from J, the gap between germline ends came to 8 bases. CDR3 sequence: CASSLDLVQETQYF. The CDR3, as DNA: TGCGCCAGCAGCTTGGACCTAGTACAAGAGACCCAGTACTTC.

The rearrangement links TRBV20-1 to TRBJ2-7; the match to TRBD1 covers 11 bases. CDR1 DFQATT and CDR2 SNEGSKA come from the germline V gene (reference sequence). V lost 1 base, J lost 7 bases, and 9 bases stayed unmatched. The CDR3 totals 15 residues. Here the CDR3 reads CSARGGTGGRREQYF. CDR3 sequence (DNA): TGCAGTGCTAGAGGCGGGACAGGGGGACGCAGGGAGCAGTACTTC.